The clone carrying this TCR beta chain was seen more than once but under ten times. Antigen unknown. Using immunoSEQ multiplex PCR, the repertoire was profiled, and TCRdb retains in-frame clones only, with some absent. The table includes around 140,000 clones, roughly nine tenths detected once. The data stem from a study of T cell responses to AZD1222 COVID-19 vaccine. The CDR3 is made up of 13 amino acids. The trim removed 7 bases at V and 5 bases at J, leaving 8 bases unmatched. CDR1 and CDR2 (germline): SGHAT, FQDESV (reference sequence). Findings of the study overall: Of spike-specific TCRs, nearly half reportedly target regions left unmutated in variants.

V is TRBV11-1 and J is TRBJ2-7, with 7 bases fitting TRBD1. This specimen was peripheral blood, taken 28 days after the second dose of the MenACWY control vaccine. The TCR originated in an adult who received the MenACWY meningococcal vaccine as a control. The CDR3 reads CASIRTGSNEQYF. The CDR3, as DNA: TGTGCCAGCATCAGGACAGGATCTAACGAGCAGTACTTC. Complete variable domain (other parts from reference TRBV11-1 and TRBJ2-7): EAEVAQSPRYKITEKSQAVAFWCDPISGHATLYWYRQILGQGPELLVQFQDESVVDDSQLPKDRFSAERLKGVDSTLKIQPAELGDSAMYLCASIRTGSNEQYFGPGTRLTVT.